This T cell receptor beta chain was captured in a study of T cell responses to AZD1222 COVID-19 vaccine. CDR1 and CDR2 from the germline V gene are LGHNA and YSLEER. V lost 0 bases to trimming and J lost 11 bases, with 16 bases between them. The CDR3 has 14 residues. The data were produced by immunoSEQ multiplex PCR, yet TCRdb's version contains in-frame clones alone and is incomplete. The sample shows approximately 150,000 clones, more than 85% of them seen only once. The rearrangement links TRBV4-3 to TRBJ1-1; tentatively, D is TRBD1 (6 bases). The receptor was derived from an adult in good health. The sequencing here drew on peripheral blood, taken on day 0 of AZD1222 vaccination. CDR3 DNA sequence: TGCGCCAGCAGCCAAGATTCAGGGGCCTTATTTGCTTTCTTT. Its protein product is CASSQDSGALFAFF.